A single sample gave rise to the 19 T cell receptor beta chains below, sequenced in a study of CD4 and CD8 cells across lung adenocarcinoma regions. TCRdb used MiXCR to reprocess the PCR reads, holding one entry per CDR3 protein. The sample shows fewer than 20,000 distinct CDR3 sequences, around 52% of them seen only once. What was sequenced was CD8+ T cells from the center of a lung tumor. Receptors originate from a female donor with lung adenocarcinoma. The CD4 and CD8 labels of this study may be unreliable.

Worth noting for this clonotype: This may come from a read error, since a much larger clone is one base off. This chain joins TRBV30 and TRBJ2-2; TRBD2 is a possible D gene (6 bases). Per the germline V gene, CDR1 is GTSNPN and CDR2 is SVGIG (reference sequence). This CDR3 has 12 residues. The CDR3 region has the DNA TGTGCCTGGTCGCCTGATGGCGGGGAGCCGTTTTTT. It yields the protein CAWSPDGGEPFF.

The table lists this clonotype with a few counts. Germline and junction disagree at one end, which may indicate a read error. This chain's CDR3 is CASSPRGQRTKDTQYF. CDR3 bases: TGTGCCAGCAGTCCTAGGGGGCAGCGAACCAAAGACACTCAGTACTTT. V gene TRBV6-1 combines with J gene TRBJ2-6; 7 nucleotides match TRBD1. CDR1 is MNHNS and CDR2 is SASEGT in the germline V gene. The CDR3 extends over 16 amino acids.

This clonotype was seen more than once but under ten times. In DNA, the CDR3 is TGTGCCAGCGGTGGGGGGGGGGGGAGGGGGGAGACCCAGTACTTC. Protein product: CASGGGGGRGETQYF. The rearrangement joins TRBV6-1 to TRBJ2-5, with a tentative D call TRBD2 (7 bases). Trimming took 8 bases from V and 5 from J, leaving 21 bases between them. Germline-derived CDR1 and CDR2 are MNHNS and SASEGT. The CDR3 is made up of 15 amino acids.

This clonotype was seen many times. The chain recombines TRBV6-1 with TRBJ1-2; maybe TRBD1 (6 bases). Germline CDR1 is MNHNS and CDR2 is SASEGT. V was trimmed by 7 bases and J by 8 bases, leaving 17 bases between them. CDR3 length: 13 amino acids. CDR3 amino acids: CASKKPGAKGYTF. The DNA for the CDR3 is TGTGCCAGCAAAAAACCGGGGGCGAAGGGCTACACCTTC.

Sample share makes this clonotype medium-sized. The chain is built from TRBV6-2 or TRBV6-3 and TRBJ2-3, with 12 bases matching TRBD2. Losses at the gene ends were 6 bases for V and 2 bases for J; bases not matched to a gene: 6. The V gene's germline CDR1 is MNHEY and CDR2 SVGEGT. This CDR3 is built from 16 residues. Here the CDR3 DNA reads TGTGCCAGCAGCCCCGGACTAGCGGGGATCACAGATACGCAGTATTTT. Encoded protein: CASSPGLAGITDTQYF.

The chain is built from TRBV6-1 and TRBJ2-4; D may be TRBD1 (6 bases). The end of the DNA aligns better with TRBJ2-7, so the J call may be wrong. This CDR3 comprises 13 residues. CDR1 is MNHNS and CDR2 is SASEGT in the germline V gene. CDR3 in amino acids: CASSGQGQVEQYF. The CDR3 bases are TGTGCCAGCAGTGGTCAGGGGCAGGTCGAGCAGTACTTC.

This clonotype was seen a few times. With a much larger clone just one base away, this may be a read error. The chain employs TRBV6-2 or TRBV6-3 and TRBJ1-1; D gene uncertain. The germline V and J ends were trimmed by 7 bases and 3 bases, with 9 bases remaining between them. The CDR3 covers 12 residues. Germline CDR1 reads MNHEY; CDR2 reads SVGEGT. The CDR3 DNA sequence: TGTGCCAGCATAGGCAGACACACTGAAGCTTTCTTT. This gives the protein CASIGRHTEAFF.

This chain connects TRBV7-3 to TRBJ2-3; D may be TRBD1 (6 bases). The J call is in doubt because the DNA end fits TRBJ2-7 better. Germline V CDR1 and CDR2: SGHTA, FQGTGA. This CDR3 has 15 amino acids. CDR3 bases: TGTGCCAGCAGCTACAGGGCCCAAAGCACAGAGACGCAGTACTTC. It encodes CASSYRAQSTETQYF.

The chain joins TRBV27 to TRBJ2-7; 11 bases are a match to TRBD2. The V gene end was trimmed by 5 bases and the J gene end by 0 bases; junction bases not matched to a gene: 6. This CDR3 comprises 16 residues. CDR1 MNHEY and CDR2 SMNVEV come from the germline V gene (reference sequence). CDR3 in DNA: TGTGCCAGCAGTGACCCGGGACTAGCGGACTCCTACGAGCAGTACTTC. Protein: CASSDPGLADSYEQYF.

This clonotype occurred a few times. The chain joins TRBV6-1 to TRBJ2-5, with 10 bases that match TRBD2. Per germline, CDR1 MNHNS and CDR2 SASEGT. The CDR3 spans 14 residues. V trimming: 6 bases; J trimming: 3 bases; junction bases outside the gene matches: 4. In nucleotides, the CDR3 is TGTGCCAGCAGACGCCTAGCGGGAGAAGAGACCCAGTACTTC. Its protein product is CASRRLAGEETQYF.

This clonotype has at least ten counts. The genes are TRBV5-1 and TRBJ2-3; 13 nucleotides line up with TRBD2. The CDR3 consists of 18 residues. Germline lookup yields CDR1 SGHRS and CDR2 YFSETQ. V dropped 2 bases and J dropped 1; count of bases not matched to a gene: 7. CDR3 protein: CASSLGTSGTPGTDTQYF. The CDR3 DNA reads TGCGCCAGCAGCTTAGGGACTAGCGGGACCCCCGGCACAGATACGCAGTATTTT.

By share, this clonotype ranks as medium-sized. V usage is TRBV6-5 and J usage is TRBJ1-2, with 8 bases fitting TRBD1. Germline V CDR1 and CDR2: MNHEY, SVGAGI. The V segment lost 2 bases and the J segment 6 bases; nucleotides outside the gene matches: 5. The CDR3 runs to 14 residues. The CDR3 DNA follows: TGTGCCAGCAGTTACGCAGGGGGCTGGGATGGCTACACCTTC. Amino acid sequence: CASSYAGGWDGYTF.

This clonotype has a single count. The CDR3 bases are TGTGCCAGCAGTTTATCGTGGGGGGGAGGCACGAACACTGAAGCTTTCTTT. It translates to CASSLSWGGGTNTEAFF. The chain recombines TRBV27 with TRBJ1-1; perhaps TRBD1 as D (5 bases). The CDR3 spans 17 residues. Germline V CDR1 and CDR2: MNHEY, SMNVEV (reference sequence). The V gene lost 0 bases and the J gene lost 1 base, with 15 bases spanning the gap.

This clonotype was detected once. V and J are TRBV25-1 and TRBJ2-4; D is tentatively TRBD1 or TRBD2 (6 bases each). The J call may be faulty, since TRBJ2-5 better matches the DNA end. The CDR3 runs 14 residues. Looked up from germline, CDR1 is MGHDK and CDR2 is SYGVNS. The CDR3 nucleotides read TGTGCCAGCAGCGGAGGGGGACGAAAAAAGACCCAGTACTTC. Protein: CASSGGGRKKTQYF.

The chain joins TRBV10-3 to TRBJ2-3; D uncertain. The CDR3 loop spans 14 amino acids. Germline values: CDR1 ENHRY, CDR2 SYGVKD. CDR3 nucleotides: TGTGCGGGCCGCTGGAGACGTGACCCAGAGACCCAGTATTTT. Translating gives CAGRWRRDPETQYF.

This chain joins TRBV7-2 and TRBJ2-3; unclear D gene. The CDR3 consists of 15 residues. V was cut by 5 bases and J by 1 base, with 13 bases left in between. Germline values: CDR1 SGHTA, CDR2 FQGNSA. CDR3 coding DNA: TGTGCCAGCAGCGCGCGATTGTTGGGCACAGATACGCAGTATTTT. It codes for CASSARLLGTDTQYF.

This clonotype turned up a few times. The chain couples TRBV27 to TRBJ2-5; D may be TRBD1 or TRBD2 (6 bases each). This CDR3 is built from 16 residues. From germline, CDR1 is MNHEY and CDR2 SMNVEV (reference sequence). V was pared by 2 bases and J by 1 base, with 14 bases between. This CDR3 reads CASSLNGGLLQETQYF. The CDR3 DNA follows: TGTGCCAGCAGTTTAAACGGGGGCCTCCTCCAAGAGACCCAGTACTTC.

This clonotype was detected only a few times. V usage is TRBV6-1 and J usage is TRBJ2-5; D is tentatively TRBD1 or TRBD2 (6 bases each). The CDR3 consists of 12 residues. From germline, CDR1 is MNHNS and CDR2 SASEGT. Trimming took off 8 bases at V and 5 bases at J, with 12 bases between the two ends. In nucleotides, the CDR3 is TGTGCCAGCGGGGGGCTGGGGGAGACCCAGTACTTC. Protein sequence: CASGGLGETQYF.

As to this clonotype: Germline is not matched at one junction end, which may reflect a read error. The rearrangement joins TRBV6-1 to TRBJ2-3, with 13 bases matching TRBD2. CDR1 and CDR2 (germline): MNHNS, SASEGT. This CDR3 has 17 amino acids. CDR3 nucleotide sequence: TGTACCAGCAGTCGACGACTAGCGGGGGGTTTCACAGACACGCAGTACTTT. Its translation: CTSSRRLAGGFTDTQYF.